The T cell receptor (beta chain) under discussion was sequenced for a study of blood T cell repertoires in COVID-19. This clone was recorded only once. The junction had 8 bases not matched to a gene; V was cut back by 4 bases and J by 10 bases. The CDR3 is 13 residues long. Germline CDR1 KGHDR, CDR2 SFDVKD. In the original processing: Amplification of reference gene primers was used by the study to estimate nucleated cell counts. Produced via immunoSEQ multiplex PCR; TCRdb's table is partial and in-frame only. V, J and clone size are taken as reported in that table, and D and trimming were inferred from the DNA itself. The sample includes some 300,000 clones, approximately 90% of them seen just once. Seattle cases were enrolled at active infection and followed longitudinally.

The chain uses TRBV24-1 and TRBJ1-1; 7 nucleotides agree with TRBD1. Sequencing used peripheral blood. The receptor was isolated from a woman aged 50 to 60 with COVID-19, enrolled during active disease. The CDR3 nucleotides read TGTGCCACCAGTGACCCAGGGGGACTTGGAGCTTTCTTT. Translated, it gives CATSDPGGLGAFF.